Below are 5 T cell receptor beta chains sequenced from a single sample in a study of beta chain features in type 1 diabetes. Since all of the isolated RNA was reverse transcribed, expressed TCRB transcripts were what got sequenced. TCRdb keeps only in-frame clones here, not all; method: immunoSEQ multiplex PCR. The sample holds 450,000 to 600,000 clones; 25% to 35% are singletons and the top ten take 0.06% to 0.07%. Source material: naive CD4+ T cells from blood. The source of these receptors is a young man in good health.

This clone has more than one count but fewer than ten. The chain employs TRBV29-1 and TRBJ2-5; 8 positions agree with TRBD1. TRBJ2-7 explains the end of the DNA better; the J call may be wrong. There are 13 residues in the CDR3. CDR1 is SQVTM, CDR2 ANQGSEA, per germline. CDR3 nucleotides: TGCAGCGCCGCCCAGGGGGCTTCCTACGAGCAGTACTTC. It codes for CSAAQGASYEQYF.

The rearrangement links TRBV29-1 to TRBJ1-2, with TRBD1 matching 8 bases. The CDR3 has 15 residues. Germline V gene sequence: CDR1 SQVTM, CDR2 ANQGSEA. V lost 6 bases, J lost 5 bases, and 14 bases stayed unmatched. Here the CDR3 reads CSVPNYRGRYYGYTF. CDR3 DNA sequence: TGCAGCGTCCCCAACTACAGGGGGAGATATTATGGCTACACCTTC.

This clone was counted a few times. The J gene is TRBJ2-5, the V gene TRBV29-1; 7 bases agree with TRBD1. V dropped 4 bases and J dropped 5; count of bases not matched to a gene: 4. The CDR3 has 12 residues. Per the germline V gene, CDR1 is SQVTM and CDR2 is ANQGSEA. CDR3 loop: CSVVTGSETQYF. In DNA, the CDR3 is TGCAGCGTTGTGACAGGGAGCGAGACCCAGTACTTC.

This rearrangement joins TRBV11-1 to TRBJ2-5; no clear D. Trimming took off 3 bases at V and 2 bases at J, with 7 bases between the two ends. The CDR3 loop spans 13 amino acids. Per the germline V gene, CDR1 is SGHAT and CDR2 is FQDESV (reference sequence). The DNA of the CDR3 is TGTGCCAGCAGCTTTGGCAGGCAAGAGACCCAGTACTTC. This translates into CASSFGRQETQYF.

The V call is TRBV28, the J call TRBJ1-2; D call uncertain. V was trimmed by 6 bases and J by 4 bases, leaving 12 bases between them. Germline lookup yields CDR1 MDHEN and CDR2 SYDVKM. This CDR3 comprises 13 residues. In nucleotides, the CDR3 is TGTGCCAGCAGCATCCCGGGAGGCTATGGCTACACCTTC. Translating gives CASSIPGGYGYTF.